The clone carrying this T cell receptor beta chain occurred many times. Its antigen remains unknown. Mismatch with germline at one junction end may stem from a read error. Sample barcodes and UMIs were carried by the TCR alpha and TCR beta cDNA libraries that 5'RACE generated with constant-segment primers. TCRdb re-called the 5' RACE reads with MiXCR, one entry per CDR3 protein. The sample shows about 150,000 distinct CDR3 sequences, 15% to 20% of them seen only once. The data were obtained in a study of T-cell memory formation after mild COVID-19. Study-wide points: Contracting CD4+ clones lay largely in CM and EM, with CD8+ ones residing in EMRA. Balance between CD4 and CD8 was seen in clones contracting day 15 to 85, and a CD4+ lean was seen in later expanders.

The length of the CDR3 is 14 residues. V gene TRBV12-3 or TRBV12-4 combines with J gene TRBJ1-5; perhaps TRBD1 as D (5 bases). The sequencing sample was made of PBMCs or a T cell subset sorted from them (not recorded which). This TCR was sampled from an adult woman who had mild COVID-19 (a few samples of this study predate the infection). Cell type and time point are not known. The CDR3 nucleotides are TGTGCCAGCAGCTTAGCCGGGGGGAATCAGCCCCAGCATTTT. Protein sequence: CASSLAGGNQPQHF.